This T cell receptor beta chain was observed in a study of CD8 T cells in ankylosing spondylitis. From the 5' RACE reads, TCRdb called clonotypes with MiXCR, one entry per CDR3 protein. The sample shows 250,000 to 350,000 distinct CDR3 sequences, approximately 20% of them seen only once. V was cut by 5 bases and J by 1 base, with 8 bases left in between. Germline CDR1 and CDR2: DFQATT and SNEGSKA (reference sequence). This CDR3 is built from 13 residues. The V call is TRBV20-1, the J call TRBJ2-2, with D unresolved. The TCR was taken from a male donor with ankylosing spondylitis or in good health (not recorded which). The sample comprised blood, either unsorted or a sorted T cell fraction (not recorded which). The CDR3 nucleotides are TGCAGTGCTGATATCAGGAACACCGGGGAGCTGTTTTTT. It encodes CSADIRNTGELFF.